The clone carrying this T cell receptor beta chain was seen many times. Its antigen is not known. MiXCR, applied by TCRdb to the reads, yields one record per CDR3 protein. The sample holds fewer than 300,000 distinct CDR3 sequences; over 20% are singletons and the top ten take around 14%. CDR1 is MNHNS, CDR2 SASEGT, per germline. The CDR3 extends over 16 amino acids. V lost 6 bases and J 0 bases, leaving 16 bases between the germline ends. This specimen comes from a study of T cell repertoires in cytomegalovirus infection. Notes on the study in general: In two of eight donors, the top clonotype was HLA-C-restricted CMV-specific.

What was sequenced was PBMCs. The V call is TRBV6-1, the J call TRBJ2-3; TRBD1 or TRBD2 may be the D gene (5 bases each). The origin of this receptor is a human donor in good health (CMV status not recorded). Some clones in this sample may be carry-over from other donors' samples. The CDR3 spells CASRRARGSSTDTQYF. CDR3 nucleotide sequence: TGTGCCAGCAGGAGGGCTAGGGGATCTAGCACAGATACGCAGTATTTT.